Shown below are 26 T cell receptor beta chains from a single sample sequenced in a study of regulatory T cells in long-lasting Graves disease. CDR3-region Arm-PCR and iRepertoire HTBI primers produced the TCR beta libraries. TCRdb reanalysed the multiplex PCR reads using MiXCR and keeps one entry per CDR3 protein. Altogether 300,000 to 350,000 distinct CDR3 sequences are present, 20% being singletons, with the ten largest covering roughly 27%. Regarding time point: persistent/refractory GD, antithyroid drugs over 5 years with positive TRAb. The TCR library used RNA extracted from PBMCs. Sequences were derived from peripheral blood mononuclear cells (PBMCs), sampled when the disease was refractory, from a patient treated with antithyroid drugs. The receptors originated from a female donor with Graves disease.

Worth noting for this clonotype: A much larger clone differs by one base, so this may be a read error. J is TRBJ1-4 and V is TRBV5-1; D unresolved. Per the germline V gene, CDR1 is SGHRS and CDR2 is YFSETQ. CDR3 length: 14 residues. Trimming stripped 9 bases from V and 3 bases from J, with 15 bases between. As DNA, the CDR3 is TGCGCCAACAATTGGACCGCTTCTAATGAAAAACTGTTTTTT. Its protein is CANNWTASNEKLFF.

This clonotype was seen at least ten times. The chain joins TRBV12-3 or TRBV12-4 to TRBJ2-7, with D possibly TRBD2 on 5 matching bases. V lost 3 bases and J 4 bases, leaving 19 bases between the germline ends. The CDR3 spans 16 residues. In nucleotides, the CDR3 is TGTGCCAGCAGTTTTCAAACCGGGAATCCCACGTACGAGCAGTACTTC. Translating it yields CASSFQTGNPTYEQYF.

Regarding this clonotype: One end of the junction does not line up with germline, which may come from a read error. J is TRBJ2-7 and V is TRBV2, with a possible D match to TRBD2 (6 bases). Germline V gene data show CDR1 as SNHLY and CDR2 as FYNNEI. CDR3 length equals 14 residues. Here the CDR3 reads CASTQGSGTNEKYF. The DNA of the CDR3 is TGTGCCAGCACCCAAGGTAGCGGTACCAACGAGAAGTACTTC.

This clonotype was detected ten times or more. The CDR3 loop is CAWRAQGAGGTEAFF. In DNA form, the CDR3 reads TGTGCCTGGAGGGCCCAGGGGGCTGGCGGGACTGAAGCTTTCTTT. This sequence joins TRBV30 and TRBJ1-1; 8 nucleotides align to TRBD1. In germline, CDR1 is GTSNPN, CDR2 SVGIG (reference sequence). The CDR3 totals 15 residues. V dropped 3 bases and J dropped 5; count of bases not matched to a gene: 11.

The table lists this clonotype with many counts. The chain uses TRBV3-1 and TRBJ1-1, with D tentatively TRBD1 (5 bases). CDR1 is LGHDT and CDR2 is YNNKEL in the germline V gene (reference sequence). This CDR3 region has 14 residues. The V end was cut by 4 bases, the J end by 1 base, with 10 bases between. CDR3 loop: CASSPGRQNTEAFF. DNA for the CDR3: TGTGCCAGCAGCCCAGGGCGACAGAACACTGAAGCTTTCTTT.

This clonotype occurred a few times. The rearrangement uses TRBV5-1 and TRBJ2-5; TRBD2 aligns across 8 bases. CDR1 and CDR2 (germline): SGHRS, YFSETQ. V lost 0 bases and J lost 5; bases outside the gene matches: 6. The CDR3 totals 15 residues. CDR3 sequence: CASSLGTGGDETQYF. The CDR3, as DNA: TGCGCCAGCAGCTTGGGCACGGGAGGGGACGAGACCCAGTACTTC. Filled out from reference TRBV5-1 and TRBJ2-5, the complete variable domain reads KAGVTQTPRYLIKTRGQQVTLSCSPISGHRSVSWYQQTPGQGLQFLFEYFSETQRNKGNFPGRFSGRQFSNSRSEMNVSTLELGDSALYLCASSLGTGGDETQYFGPGTRLLVL.

As regards this clonotype: This may stem from a read error, because a much larger clone lies one nucleotide away. V and J are TRBV12-3 or TRBV12-4 and TRBJ1-1, with D possibly matching TRBD1 (5 bases). CDR3 length: 14 amino acids. Trimming stripped 6 bases from V and 4 bases from J, with 15 bases between. CDR3: CASSTAGGGTEAFF. DNA for the CDR3: TGTGCCAGCAGCACAGCTGGGGGAGGCACTGAAGCTTTCTTT.

This clonotype showed up just a few times. V is TRBV5-1 and J is TRBJ2-7, with D possibly matching TRBD1 (5 bases). In germline, CDR1 is SGHRS, CDR2 YFSETQ. Trimming pared 0 bases from V and 3 bases from J, leaving 10 bases between. The CDR3 loop spans 14 amino acids. The CDR3 bases are TGCGCCAGCAGCTTGGGGTCCAGGGACTACGAGCAGTACTTC. Its protein product is CASSLGSRDYEQYF. The full variable domain, completed using reference TRBV5-1 and TRBJ2-7, is KAGVTQTPRYLIKTRGQQVTLSCSPISGHRSVSWYQQTPGQGLQFLFEYFSETQRNKGNFPGRFSGRQFSNSRSEMNVSTLELGDSALYLCASSLGSRDYEQYFGPGTRLTVT.

This clonotype was observed many times. The chain joins TRBV12-5 to TRBJ1-2; TRBD1 matches at 8 bases. In germline, CDR1 is LGHNT, CDR2 FRNRAP. V shed 5 bases, J shed 0 bases, and the junction held 2 bases outside the gene matches. The CDR3 length is 14 residues. The CDR3 sequence is CASGPDRANYGYTF. The CDR3 bases are TGTGCTAGTGGTCCGGACAGGGCTAACTATGGCTACACCTTC. The complete variable domain, with remaining parts taken from reference TRBV12-5 and TRBJ1-2, reads DARVTQTPRHKVTEMGQEVTMRCQPILGHNTVFWYRQTMMQGLELLAYFRNRAPLDDSGMPKDRFSAEMPDATLATLKIQPSEPRDSAVYFCASGPDRANYGYTFGSGTRLTVV.

J is TRBJ2-3 and V is TRBV28; no clear D gene. The CDR3 sequence is 14 residues long. Germline-derived CDR1 and CDR2 are MDHEN and SYDVKM. Trimming shortened V by 5 bases and J by 4 bases, and 13 bases separated the two germline ends. The CDR3 DNA reads as TGTGCCAGCAGTCCCCGGAGTCGGGCAGATACGCAGTATTTT. It specifies CASSPRSRADTQYF.

The rearrangement uses TRBV20-1 and TRBJ2-2; 7 positions match TRBD1. The CDR3 consists of 13 residues. Germline assignment: CDR1 DFQATT and CDR2 SNEGSKA (reference sequence). V gave up 5 bases and J gave up 4 bases; unmatched junction bases: 4. As DNA, the CDR3 is TGCAGTGCTGGAAGGGGGCTCACCGGGGAGCTGTTTTTT. It codes for CSAGRGLTGELFF.

This clonotype was counted between two and nine times. CDR3 sequence reads: CASSPFTRATTTGELFF. CDR3 sequence (DNA): TGTGCCAGCAGCCCCTTTACTAGAGCTACAACAACCGGGGAGCTGTTTTTT. The V and J genes are TRBV7-3 and TRBJ2-2; tentatively, D is TRBD2 (5 bases). Germline loops: CDR1 SGHTA, CDR2 FQGTGA. V lost 5 bases and J 5 bases, leaving 21 bases between the germline ends. The CDR3 length is 17 residues.

This rearrangement joins TRBV4-1 to TRBJ1-3; no reliable D call. V gave up 4 bases and J gave up 0 bases, with 13 bases separating them. This CDR3 is 16 amino acids long. The germline gives CDR1 MGHRA, CDR2 YSYEKL. The DNA for the CDR3 is TGCGCCAGCAGCCGAAACAGCTGGAGCTCTGGAAACACCATATATTTT. Translating it yields CASSRNSWSSGNTIYF.

This clonotype was observed many times. The rearrangement links TRBV6-5 to TRBJ1-4; possibly TRBD1 for D (5 bases). CDR1 MNHEY and CDR2 SVGAGI come from the germline V gene. The CDR3 runs to 12 residues. V was shortened by 2 bases and J by 7 bases, with 5 bases between the two germline ends. CDR3 nucleotide sequence: TGTGCCAGCAGTTACGGGGGTGAAAAACTGTTTTTT. Its protein product is CASSYGGEKLFF.

This clonotype was picked up a small number of times. This sequence joins TRBV4-1 and TRBJ2-5; TRBD1 is a possible D gene (6 bases). V lost 0 bases and J lost 2, with 10 bases in between. Germline V gene sequence: CDR1 MGHRA, CDR2 YSYEKL. The CDR3 contains 15 residues. The chain's CDR3 is CASSQDGRGQETQYF. The CDR3 DNA reads as TGCGCCAGCAGCCAAGATGGCAGGGGACAAGAGACCCAGTACTTC.

In this sample, this clonotype turned up a few times. This chain joins TRBV9 and TRBJ1-6, with 11 bases identical to TRBD1. Losses at the gene ends were 2 bases for V and 10 bases for J; bases not matched to a gene: 2. Germline CDR1 is SGDLS and CDR2 is YYNGEE. The CDR3 runs 14 residues. The chain's CDR3 is CASSVGTGGSPLHF. Written as DNA, the CDR3 is TGTGCCAGCAGCGTTGGGACAGGGGGATCACCCCTCCACTTT.

This clonotype has only a few counts. The chain recombines TRBV9 with TRBJ2-5; TRBD2 matches 9 bases. Germline V lookup: CDR1 SGDLS, CDR2 YYNGEE. The CDR3 runs 17 residues. V trimming: 0 bases; J trimming: 5 bases; junction bases outside the gene matches: 11. The CDR3: CASSVGGGGAVAETQYF. CDR3 in DNA: TGTGCCAGCAGCGTAGGCGGGGGGGGGGCCGTCGCCGAGACCCAGTACTTC.

This clonotype showed up just a few times. The chain couples TRBV20-1 to TRBJ2-7; 14 positions match TRBD2. J gave up 2 bases and V 3 bases, and 6 bases lay outside the gene matches. Germline V gene data show CDR1 as DFQATT and CDR2 as SNEGSKA (reference sequence). CDR3 length equals 16 residues. The CDR3 nucleotides read TGCAGTGCTAGTCGGACTAGCGGGAGGCTGACCTACGAGCAGTACTTC. Protein product: CSASRTSGRLTYEQYF.

Only a few counts were recorded for this clonotype. The J gene is TRBJ2-5, the V gene TRBV4-1; D is undetermined. Trimming removed 0 bases from V and 0 bases from J, with 14 bases in between. The germline CDR1 and CDR2 sequences are MGHRA and YSYEKL. There are 17 residues in the CDR3. CDR3 nucleotides: TGCGCCAGCAGCCAAGATTTCAAAAGAACGTACCAAGAGACCCAGTACTTC. It yields the protein CASSQDFKRTYQETQYF.

This clonotype was seen only a few times. The chain employs TRBV20-1 and TRBJ1-1, with no clear D. The germline V and J ends were trimmed by 2 bases and 1 base, with 14 bases remaining between them. This CDR3 comprises 15 residues. The germline CDR1 and CDR2 sequences are DFQATT and SNEGSKA (reference sequence). As DNA, the CDR3 is TGCAGTGCTAGACCCCCTTCTGGGAAGAACACTGAAGCTTTCTTT. It encodes CSARPPSGKNTEAFF.

This clonotype was counted at least ten times. The gene calls are TRBV18 and TRBJ1-1, with 12 bases aligning to TRBD1. The CDR3 runs to 17 residues. The V gene's germline CDR1 is KGHSH and CDR2 LQKENI. The V and J ends lost 2 bases and 1 base, in that order; junction bases with no gene match: 5. The CDR3 loop reads CASSPGTGGARNTEAFF. CDR3 nucleotide sequence: TGTGCCAGCTCACCAGGGACAGGGGGCGCCAGGAACACTGAAGCTTTCTTT. Complete variable domain (other parts from reference TRBV18 and TRBJ1-1): NAGVMQNPRHLVRRRGQEARLRCSPMKGHSHVYWYRQLPEEGLKFMVYLQKENIIDESGMPKERFSAEFPKEGPSILRIQQVVRGDSAAYFCASSPGTGGARNTEAFFGQGTRLTVV.

This clonotype was seen repeatedly, ten times or more. The genes are TRBV7-9 and TRBJ1-1; D gene ambiguous. The CDR3 is 15 amino acids. Looked up from germline, CDR1 is SEHNR and CDR2 is FQNEAQ (reference sequence). V was cut by 5 bases and J by 0 bases, with 13 bases left in between. CDR3 loop: CASSASSKLNTEAFF. The CDR3 region has the DNA TGTGCCAGCAGCGCAAGCAGCAAATTGAACACTGAAGCTTTCTTT.

This clonotype appeared many times. This chain links TRBV18 with TRBJ2-5; no clear D. V was clipped by 8 bases and J by 5 bases, with 9 bases between them. The CDR3 has 11 residues. Germline lookup yields CDR1 KGHSH and CDR2 LQKENI. The CDR3 coding sequence is TGTGCCAGCAGCCCCGGGGAGACCCAGTACTTC. Protein: CASSPGETQYF.

This clonotype was observed many times. V gene TRBV6-1 combines with J gene TRBJ2-5; no clear D. Looked up from germline, CDR1 is MNHNS and CDR2 is SASEGT. With 3 bases removed from V and 2 bases from J, the gap between germline ends came to 13 bases. This CDR3 has 15 amino acids. The CDR3 here is CASSDVSILQETQYF. The DNA of the CDR3 is TGTGCCAGCAGTGATGTATCGATCTTGCAAGAGACCCAGTACTTC.

This clonotype was seen a few times. The V gene is TRBV6-1, the J gene TRBJ1-5; possibly TRBD1 for D (5 bases). CDR1 is MNHNS and CDR2 is SASEGT in the germline V gene. Between the trimmed V and J ends, which lost 7 bases and 2 bases, there was a span of 12 bases. The CDR3 totals 14 residues. The CDR3 coding sequence is TGTGCCAGCAAGCTAGGGGTCGGCAATCAGCCCCAGCATTTT. Its translation is CASKLGVGNQPQHF.

The V call is TRBV20-1, the J call TRBJ1-2; D remains ambiguous. The germline V and J ends were trimmed by 6 bases and 4 bases, with 21 bases remaining between them. This CDR3 contains 15 residues. Germline V gives CDR1 DFQATT, CDR2 SNEGSKA (reference sequence). The CDR3 coding sequence is TGCAGTGCGCCGCCCCCCCAGACACAGAGCTATGGCTACACCTTC. This gives the protein CSAPPPQTQSYGYTF.